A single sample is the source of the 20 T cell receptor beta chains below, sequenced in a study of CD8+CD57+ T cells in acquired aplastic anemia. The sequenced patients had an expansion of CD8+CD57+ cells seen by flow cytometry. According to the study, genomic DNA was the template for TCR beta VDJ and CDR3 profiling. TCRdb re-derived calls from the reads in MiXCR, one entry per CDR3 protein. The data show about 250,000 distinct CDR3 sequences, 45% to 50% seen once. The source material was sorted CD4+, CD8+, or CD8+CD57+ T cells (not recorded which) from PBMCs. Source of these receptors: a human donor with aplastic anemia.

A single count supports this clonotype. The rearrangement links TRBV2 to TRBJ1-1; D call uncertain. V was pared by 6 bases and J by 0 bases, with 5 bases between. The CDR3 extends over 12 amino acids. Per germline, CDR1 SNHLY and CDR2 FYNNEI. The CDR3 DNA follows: TGTGCCAGCAGGGGAATGAACACTGAAGCTTTCTTT. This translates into CASRGMNTEAFF.

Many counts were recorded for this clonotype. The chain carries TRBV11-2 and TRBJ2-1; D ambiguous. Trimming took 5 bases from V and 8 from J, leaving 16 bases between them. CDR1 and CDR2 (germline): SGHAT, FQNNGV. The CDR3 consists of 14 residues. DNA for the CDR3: TGTGCCAGCAGCCTTCTTCGGGCATTCTATGAGCAGTTCTTC. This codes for CASSLLRAFYEQFF. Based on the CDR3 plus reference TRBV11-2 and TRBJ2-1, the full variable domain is EAGVAQSPRYKIIEKRQSVAFWCNPISGHATLYWYQQILGQGPKLLIQFQNNGVVDDSQLPKDRFSAERLKGVDSTLKIQPAKLEDSAVYLCASSLLRAFYEQFFGPGTRLTVL.

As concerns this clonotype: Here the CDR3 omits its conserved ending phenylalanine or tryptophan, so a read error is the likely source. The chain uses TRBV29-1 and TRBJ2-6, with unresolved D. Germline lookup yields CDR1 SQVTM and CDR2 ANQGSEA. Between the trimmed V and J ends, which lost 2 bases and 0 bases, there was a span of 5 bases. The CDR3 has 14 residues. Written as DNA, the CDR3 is TGCAGCGTTGAAACCCACTCTGGGGCCAACGTCCTGACTCTC. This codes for CSVETHSGANVLTL.

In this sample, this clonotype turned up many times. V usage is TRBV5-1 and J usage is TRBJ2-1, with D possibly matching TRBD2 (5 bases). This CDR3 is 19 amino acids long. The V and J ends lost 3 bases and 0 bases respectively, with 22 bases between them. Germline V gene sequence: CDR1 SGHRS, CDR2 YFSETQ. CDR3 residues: CASSSNPLLWRSSYNEQFF. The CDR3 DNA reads TGCGCCAGCAGCTCCAACCCTTTATTGTGGAGGAGCTCCTACAATGAGCAGTTCTTC.

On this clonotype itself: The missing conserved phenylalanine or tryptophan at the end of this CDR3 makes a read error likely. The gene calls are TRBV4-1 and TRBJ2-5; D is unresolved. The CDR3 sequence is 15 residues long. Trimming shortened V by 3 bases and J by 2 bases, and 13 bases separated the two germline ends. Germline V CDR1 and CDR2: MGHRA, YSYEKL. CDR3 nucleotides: TGCGCCAGCAGCCAGGCCGCGACTGCTCAAGAGACCCAGTACCTC. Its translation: CASSQAATAQETQYL.

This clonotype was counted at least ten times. For the CDR3, the DNA is TGCGCCAGCAGCCAAGCGGCGGGAGACCTAAATGAGCAGTTCTTC. Amino acids: CASSQAAGDLNEQFF. This sequence joins TRBV4-1 and TRBJ2-1; TRBD2 agrees at 7 bases. Germline CDR1 and CDR2: MGHRA and YSYEKL. Trimming at V came to 1 base and at J to 7 bases, leaving 7 bases not matched to a gene. The CDR3 has 15 amino acids.

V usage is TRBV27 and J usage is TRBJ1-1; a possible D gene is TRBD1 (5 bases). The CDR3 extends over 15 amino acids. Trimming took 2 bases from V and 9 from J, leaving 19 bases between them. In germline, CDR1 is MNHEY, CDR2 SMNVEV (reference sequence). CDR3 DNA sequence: TGTGCCAGCAGTTTACTACGTTCGGTCAGGGATAAAGCTTTCTTT. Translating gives CASSLLRSVRDKAFF.

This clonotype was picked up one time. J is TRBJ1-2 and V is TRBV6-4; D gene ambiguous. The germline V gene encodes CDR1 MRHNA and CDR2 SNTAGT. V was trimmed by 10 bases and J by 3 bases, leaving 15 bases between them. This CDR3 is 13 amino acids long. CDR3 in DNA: TGTGCCACCCGCGCCGACGGACACTATGGCTACACCTTC. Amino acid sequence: CATRADGHYGYTF.

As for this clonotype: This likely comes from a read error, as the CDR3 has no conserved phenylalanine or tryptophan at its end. CDR3 in amino acids: CASTGSGANVLTH. The CDR3 bases are TGTGCCAGCACAGGCTCTGGGGCCAACGTCCTGACTCAC. The chain joins TRBV6-5 to TRBJ2-6; D ambiguous. CDR1 is MNHEY and CDR2 is SVGAGI in the germline V gene. CDR3 length: 13 residues. The V and J ends lost 7 bases and 0 bases respectively, with 4 bases between them.

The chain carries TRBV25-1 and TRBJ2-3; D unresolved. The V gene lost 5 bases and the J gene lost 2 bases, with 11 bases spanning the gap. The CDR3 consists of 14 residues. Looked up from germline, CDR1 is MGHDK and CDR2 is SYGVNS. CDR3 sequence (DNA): TGTGCCAGCAGTTTTGCGGCCTTCACAGATACGCAGTATTTT. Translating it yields CASSFAAFTDTQYF.

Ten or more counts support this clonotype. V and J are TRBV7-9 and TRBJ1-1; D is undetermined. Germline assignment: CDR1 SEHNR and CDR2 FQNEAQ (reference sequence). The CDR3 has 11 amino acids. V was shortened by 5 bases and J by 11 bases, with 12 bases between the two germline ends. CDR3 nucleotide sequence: TGTGCCAGCAGCGGCGGAGGTACTGCTTTCTTT. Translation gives CASSGGGTAFF.

In DNA form, the CDR3 reads TGTGCCAGCAGAGGGATCGGGACGGTGACCGGGGAGCTGTTTTTT. Translation gives CASRGIGTVTGELFF. The chain recombines TRBV25-1 with TRBJ2-2; D tentatively reads TRBD1 or TRBD2 (5 bases each). Germline-derived CDR1 and CDR2 are MGHDK and SYGVNS. V shed 6 bases and J shed 5 bases, with 16 bases lying between them. There are 15 residues in the CDR3.

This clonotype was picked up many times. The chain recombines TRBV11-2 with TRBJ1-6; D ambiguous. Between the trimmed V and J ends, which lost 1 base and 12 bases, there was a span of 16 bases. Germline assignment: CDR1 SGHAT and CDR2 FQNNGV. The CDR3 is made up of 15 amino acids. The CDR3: CASSLVIRGFGPLHF. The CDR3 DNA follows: TGTGCCAGCAGCTTAGTAATTCGGGGATTCGGACCCCTCCACTTT.

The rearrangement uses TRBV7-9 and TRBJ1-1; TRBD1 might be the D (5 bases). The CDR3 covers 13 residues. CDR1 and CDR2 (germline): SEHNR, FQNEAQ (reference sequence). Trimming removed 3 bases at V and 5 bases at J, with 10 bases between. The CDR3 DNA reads TGTGCCAGCAGCTTGGCAGGGATAACTGAAGCTTTCTTT. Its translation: CASSLAGITEAFF.

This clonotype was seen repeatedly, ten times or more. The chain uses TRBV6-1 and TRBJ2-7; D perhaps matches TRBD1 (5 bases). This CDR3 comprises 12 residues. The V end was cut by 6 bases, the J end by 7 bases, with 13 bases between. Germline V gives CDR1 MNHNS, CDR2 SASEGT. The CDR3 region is CASSSRVQEQYF. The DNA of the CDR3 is TGTGCCAGCAGCAGCAGGGTTCAGGAGCAGTACTTC.

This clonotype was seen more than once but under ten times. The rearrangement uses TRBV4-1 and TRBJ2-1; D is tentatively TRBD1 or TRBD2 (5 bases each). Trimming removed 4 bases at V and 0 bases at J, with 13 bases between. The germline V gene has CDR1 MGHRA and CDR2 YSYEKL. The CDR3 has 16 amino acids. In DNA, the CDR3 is TGCGCCAGCAGCCCCGATAAGGGGAGCTCCTACAATGAGCAGTTCTTC. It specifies CASSPDKGSSYNEQFF.

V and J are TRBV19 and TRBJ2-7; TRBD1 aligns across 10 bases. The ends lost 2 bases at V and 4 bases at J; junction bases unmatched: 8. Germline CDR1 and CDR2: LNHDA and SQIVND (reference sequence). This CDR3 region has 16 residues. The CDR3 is CASSIIATGGGYEQYF. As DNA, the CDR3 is TGTGCCAGTAGTATAATCGCGACAGGGGGCGGGTACGAGCAGTACTTC.

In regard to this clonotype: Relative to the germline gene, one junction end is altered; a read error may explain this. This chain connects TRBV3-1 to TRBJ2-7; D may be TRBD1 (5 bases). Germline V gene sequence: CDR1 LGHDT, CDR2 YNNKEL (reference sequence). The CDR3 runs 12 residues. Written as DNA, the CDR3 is TGTGCCAGCAGCCCCAGGGAAGGCGAGCGGTACTTC. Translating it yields CASSPREGERYF.

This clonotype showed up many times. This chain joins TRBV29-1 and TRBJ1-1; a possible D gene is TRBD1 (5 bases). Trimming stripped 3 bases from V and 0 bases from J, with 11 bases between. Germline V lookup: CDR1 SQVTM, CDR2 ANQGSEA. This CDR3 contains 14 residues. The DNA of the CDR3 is TGCAGCGTTGATAGAGGGGAATTGAACACTGAAGCTTTCTTT. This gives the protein CSVDRGELNTEAFF.

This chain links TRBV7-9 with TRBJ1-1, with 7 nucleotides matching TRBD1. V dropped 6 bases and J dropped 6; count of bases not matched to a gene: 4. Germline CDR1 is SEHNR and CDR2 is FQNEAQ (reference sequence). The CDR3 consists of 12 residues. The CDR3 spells CASRRQGAEAFF. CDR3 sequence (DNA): TGTGCCAGCAGACGGCAGGGGGCTGAAGCTTTCTTT.